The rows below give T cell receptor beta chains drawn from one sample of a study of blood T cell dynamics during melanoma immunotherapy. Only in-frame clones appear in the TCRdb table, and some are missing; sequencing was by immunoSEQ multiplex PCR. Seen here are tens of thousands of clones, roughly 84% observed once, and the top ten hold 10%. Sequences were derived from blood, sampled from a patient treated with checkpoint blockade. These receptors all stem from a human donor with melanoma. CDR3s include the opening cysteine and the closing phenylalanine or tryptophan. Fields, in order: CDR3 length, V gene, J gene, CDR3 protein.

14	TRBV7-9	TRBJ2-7	CASSLGAGPYEQYF
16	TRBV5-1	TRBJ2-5	CASSLALADNQETQYF
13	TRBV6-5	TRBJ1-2	CASSRDGNYGYTF
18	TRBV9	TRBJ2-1	CASSVGGRRLSPYNEQFF
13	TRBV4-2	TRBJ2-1	CASSPSRDSEQFF
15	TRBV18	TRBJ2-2	CASSPGTQNTGELFF
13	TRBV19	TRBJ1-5	CASSQGSNQPQHF
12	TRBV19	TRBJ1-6	CASSPVNRPLHF
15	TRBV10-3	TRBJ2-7	CAISGVFGPRGEQYF
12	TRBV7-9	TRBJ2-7	CASSFRESEQYF